This T cell receptor beta chain was observed in a study of T cells after yellow fever vaccination. On the study more broadly: The authors prepared low-cell-number fractions using SMART-Seq v4 Ultra Low Input.

TCRdb redid the calling of the 5' RACE reads with MiXCR, one entry per CDR3 protein. The table lists some 550,000 distinct CDR3 sequences, about 19% of them singletons, with roughly an eighth in the top ten. In germline, CDR1 is SGDLS, CDR2 YYNGEE. This CDR3 is built from 16 residues. V was clipped by 3 bases and J by 2 bases, with 14 bases between them. The clonotype was recovered from a young man who received the YFV17D yellow fever vaccine. This specimen was PBMCs, taken 15 days after the yellow fever booster vaccination. The chain employs TRBV9 and TRBJ2-2, with D possibly TRBD2 on 6 matching bases. Here the CDR3 reads CASSGFGGFNTGELFF. CDR3 DNA: TGTGCCAGCAGCGGGTTCGGGGGATTTAACACCGGGGAGCTGTTTTTT.